This T cell receptor beta chain was sequenced in a study of PD-1 blockade in classical Hodgkin lymphoma. About the research overall: It was nivolumab at 3 mg/kg, given intravenously every 2 weeks, that patients received.

In the case of this clone: Its antigen is not known.

With V trimmed by 6 bases and J by 5 bases, 7 bases remained unmatched. Germline V gives CDR1 SGHRS, CDR2 YFSETQ. The CDR3 has 14 residues. TCRdb's table, derived via immunoSEQ multiplex PCR, lists solely in-frame clones and lacks some. Of tens of thousands of clones in the sample, roughly 80% are singletons; the top ten hold around 0.58%. Study-wide points: CD4+ TCR diversity rose significantly by C4D1, and CD8+ TCR diversity did not.

The time point is: cycle 4 day 1 (C4D1), after six to seven weeks of nivolumab. Every single patient, without exception, relapsed after autologous stem cell transplantation, and brentuximab vedotin exposure varied. Thawed PBMCs were the source of CD4+ T cells, purified by magnetic negative selection. Best response was recorded as complete response, partial response or progressive disease. This sequence originates from a human donor with classical Hodgkin lymphoma. The V gene is TRBV5-1, the J gene TRBJ2-2; 7 bases line up with TRBD1. The specimen comprised CD4+ T cells from blood, sampled before the fourth cycle of nivolumab. The CDR3 DNA reads TGCGCCAGCACGACAGGGAGCATTACCGGGGAGCTGTTTTTT. Protein sequence: CASTTGSITGELFF.